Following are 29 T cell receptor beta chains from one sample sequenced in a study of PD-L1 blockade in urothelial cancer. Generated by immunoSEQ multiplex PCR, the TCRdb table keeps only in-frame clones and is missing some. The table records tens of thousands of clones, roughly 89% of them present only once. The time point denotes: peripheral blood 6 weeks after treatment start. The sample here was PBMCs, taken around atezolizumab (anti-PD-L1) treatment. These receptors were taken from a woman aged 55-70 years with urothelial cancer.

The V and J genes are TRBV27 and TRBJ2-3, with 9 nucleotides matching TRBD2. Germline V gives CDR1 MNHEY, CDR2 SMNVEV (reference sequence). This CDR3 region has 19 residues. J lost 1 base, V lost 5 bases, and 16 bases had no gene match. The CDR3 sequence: CASSVLGRGGLSGTDTQYF. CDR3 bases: TGTGCCAGCAGTGTTCTTGGGCGGGGGGGCCTTTCAGGCACAGATACGCAGTATTTT.

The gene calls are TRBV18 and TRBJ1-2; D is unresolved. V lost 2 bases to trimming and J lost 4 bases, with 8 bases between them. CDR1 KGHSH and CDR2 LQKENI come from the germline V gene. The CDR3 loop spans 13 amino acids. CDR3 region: CASSPVGSYGYTF. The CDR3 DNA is TGTGCCAGCTCACCAGTTGGGAGCTATGGCTACACCTTC.

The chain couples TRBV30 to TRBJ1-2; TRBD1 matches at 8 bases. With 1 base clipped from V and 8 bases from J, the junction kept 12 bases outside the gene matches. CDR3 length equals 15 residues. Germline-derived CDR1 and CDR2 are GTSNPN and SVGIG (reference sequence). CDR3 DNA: TGTGCCTGGAGTGCCCGGGCAGGGGGCTTAAGCGGCTACACCTTC. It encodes CAWSARAGGLSGYTF. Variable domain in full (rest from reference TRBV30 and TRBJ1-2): SQTIHQWPATLVQPVGSPLSLECTVEGTSNPNLYWYRQAAGRGLQLLFYSVGIGQISSEVPQNLSASRPQDRQFILSSKKLLLSDSGFYLCAWSARAGGLSGYTFGSGTRLTVV.

The CDR3 region is CASSSEQGAKNIQYF. CDR3 DNA: TGTGCCAGCAGCTCCGAACAGGGTGCCAAAAACATTCAGTACTTC. The rearrangement links TRBV7-2 to TRBJ2-4; tentative D call: TRBD1 (6 bases). Germline CDR1 SGHTA, CDR2 FQGNSA. V lost 4 bases to trimming and J lost 1 base, with 11 bases between them. This CDR3 spans 15 amino acids.

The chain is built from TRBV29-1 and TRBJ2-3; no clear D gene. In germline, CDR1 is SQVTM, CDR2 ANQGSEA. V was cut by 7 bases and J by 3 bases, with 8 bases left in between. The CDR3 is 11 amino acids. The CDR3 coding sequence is TGCAGCGCCCAGAGGACAGATACGCAGTATTTT. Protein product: CSAQRTDTQYF.

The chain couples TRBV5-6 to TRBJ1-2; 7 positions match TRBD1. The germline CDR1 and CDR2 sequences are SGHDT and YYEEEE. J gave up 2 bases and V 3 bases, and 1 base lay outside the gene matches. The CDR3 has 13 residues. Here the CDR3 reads CASSSQGNYGYTF. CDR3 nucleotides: TGTGCCAGCAGCTCACAGGGGAACTATGGCTACACCTTC.

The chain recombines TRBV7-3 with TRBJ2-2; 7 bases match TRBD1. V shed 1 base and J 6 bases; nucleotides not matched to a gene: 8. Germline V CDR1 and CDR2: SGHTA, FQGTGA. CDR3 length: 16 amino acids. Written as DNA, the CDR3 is TGTGCCAGCAGCTTAATTTCGGGACAGCGGCCCGGGGAGCTGTTTTTT. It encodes CASSLISGQRPGELFF.

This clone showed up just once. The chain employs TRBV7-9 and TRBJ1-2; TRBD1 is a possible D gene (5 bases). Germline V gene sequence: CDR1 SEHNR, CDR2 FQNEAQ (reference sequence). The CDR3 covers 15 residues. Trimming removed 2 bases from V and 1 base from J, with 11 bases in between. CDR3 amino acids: CASSLWGGLNYGYTF. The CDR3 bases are TGTGCCAGCAGCTTATGGGGGGGACTTAACTATGGCTACACCTTC.

DNA for the CDR3: TGTGCCAGCAGCGTAGGAAGAAGCCATTCGGATACGCAGTATTTT. Its protein is CASSVGRSHSDTQYF. The chain is built from TRBV9 and TRBJ2-3; D call uncertain. The germline CDR1 and CDR2 sequences are SGDLS and YYNGEE. Trimming pared 0 bases from V and 6 bases from J, leaving 14 bases between. The CDR3 runs 15 residues.

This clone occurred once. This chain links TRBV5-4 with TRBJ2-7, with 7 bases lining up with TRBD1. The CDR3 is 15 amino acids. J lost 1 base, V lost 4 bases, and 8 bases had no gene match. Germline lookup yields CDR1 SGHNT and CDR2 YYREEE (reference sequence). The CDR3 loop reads CASSRPGQISYEQYF. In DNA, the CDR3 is TGTGCCAGCAGCAGACCGGGACAGATATCCTACGAGCAGTACTTC.

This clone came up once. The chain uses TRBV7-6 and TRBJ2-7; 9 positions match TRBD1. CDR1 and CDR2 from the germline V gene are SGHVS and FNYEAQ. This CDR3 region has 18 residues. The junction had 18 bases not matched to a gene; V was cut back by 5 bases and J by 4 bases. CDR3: CASSMFRDRVGPFYEQYF. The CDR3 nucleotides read TGTGCCAGCAGCATGTTCCGGGACAGGGTGGGTCCCTTTTACGAGCAGTACTTC. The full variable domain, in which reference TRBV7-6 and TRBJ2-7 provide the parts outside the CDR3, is GAGVSQSPRYKVTKRGQDVALRCDPISGHVSLYWYRQALGQGPEFLTYFNYEAQQDKSGLPNDRFSAERPEGSISTLTIQRTEQRDSAMYRCASSMFRDRVGPFYEQYFGPGTRLTVT.

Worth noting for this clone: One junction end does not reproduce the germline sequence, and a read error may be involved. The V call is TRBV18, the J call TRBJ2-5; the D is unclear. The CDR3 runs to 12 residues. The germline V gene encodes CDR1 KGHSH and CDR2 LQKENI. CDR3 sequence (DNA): TGTGCCAGCTCACCCTCACAAGAGGCCCAGTACTTC. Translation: CASSPSQEAQYF.

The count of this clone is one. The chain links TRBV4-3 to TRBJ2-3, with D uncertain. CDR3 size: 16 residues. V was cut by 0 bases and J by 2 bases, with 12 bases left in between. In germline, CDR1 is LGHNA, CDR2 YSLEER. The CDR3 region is CASSQDSQATTDTQYF. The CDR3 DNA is TGCGCCAGCAGCCAAGATTCGCAGGCAACCACAGATACGCAGTATTTT.

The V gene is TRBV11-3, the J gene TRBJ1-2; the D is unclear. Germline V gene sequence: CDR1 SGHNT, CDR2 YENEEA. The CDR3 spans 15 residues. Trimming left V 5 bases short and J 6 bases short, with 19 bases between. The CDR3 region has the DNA TGTGCCAGCAGCCTGTCCACAAGACTTTTAAATGGCTACACCTTC. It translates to CASSLSTRLLNGYTF.

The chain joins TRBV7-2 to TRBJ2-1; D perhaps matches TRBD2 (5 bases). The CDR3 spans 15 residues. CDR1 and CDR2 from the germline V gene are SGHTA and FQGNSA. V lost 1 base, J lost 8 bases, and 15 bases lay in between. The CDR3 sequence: CASSLDGRVRDEQFF. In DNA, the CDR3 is TGTGCCAGCAGCTTAGACGGGCGGGTCCGGGATGAGCAGTTCTTC.

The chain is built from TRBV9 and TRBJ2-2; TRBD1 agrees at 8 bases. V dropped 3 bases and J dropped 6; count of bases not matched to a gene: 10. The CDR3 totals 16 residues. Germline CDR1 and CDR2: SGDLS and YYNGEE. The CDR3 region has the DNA TGTGCCAGCAGCGCCCAGAGGACAGGGAAGCCCGGGGAGCTGTTTTTT. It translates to CASSAQRTGKPGELFF.

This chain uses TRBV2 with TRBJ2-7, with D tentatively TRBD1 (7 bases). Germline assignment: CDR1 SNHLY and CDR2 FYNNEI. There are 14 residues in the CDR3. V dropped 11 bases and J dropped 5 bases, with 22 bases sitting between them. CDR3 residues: CAPPEEGARNEQYF. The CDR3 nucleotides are TGTGCCCCCCCGGAGGAGGGGGCGCGAAACGAGCAGTACTTC.

The CDR3 here is CAINPGPGNTIYF. The CDR3 DNA reads TGTGCCATCAACCCAGGCCCTGGAAACACCATATATTTT. This sequence joins TRBV10-3 and TRBJ1-3; D gene unclear. Germline loops: CDR1 ENHRY, CDR2 SYGVKD. The CDR3 loop spans 13 amino acids. Trimming stripped 7 bases from V and 2 bases from J, with 9 bases between.

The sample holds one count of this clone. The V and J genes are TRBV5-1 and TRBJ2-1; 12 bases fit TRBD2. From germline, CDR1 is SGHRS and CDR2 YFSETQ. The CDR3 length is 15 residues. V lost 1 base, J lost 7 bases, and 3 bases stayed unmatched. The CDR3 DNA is TGCGCCAGCAGCTTGCTAGCGGGGGGGGAAAATGAGCAGTTCTTC. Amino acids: CASSLLAGGENEQFF.

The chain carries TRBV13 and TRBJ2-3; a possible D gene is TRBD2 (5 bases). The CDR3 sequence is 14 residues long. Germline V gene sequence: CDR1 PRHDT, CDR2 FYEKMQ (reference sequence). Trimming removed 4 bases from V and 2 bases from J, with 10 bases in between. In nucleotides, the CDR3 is TGTGCCAGCAGCTCGTCCCGGGACACAGATACGCAGTATTTT. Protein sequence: CASSSSRDTDTQYF.

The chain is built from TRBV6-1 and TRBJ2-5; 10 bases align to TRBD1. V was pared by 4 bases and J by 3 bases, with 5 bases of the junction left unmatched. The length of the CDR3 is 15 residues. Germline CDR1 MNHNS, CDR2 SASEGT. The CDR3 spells CASSARTGGEETQYF. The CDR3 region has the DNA TGTGCCAGCAGTGCACGGACAGGGGGAGAAGAGACCCAGTACTTC.

The CDR3 region is CASSPDRNSGANVLTF. The DNA of the CDR3 is TGTGCCAGCTCCCCGGACAGGAACTCTGGGGCCAACGTCCTGACTTTC. This chain links TRBV18 with TRBJ2-6; TRBD1 matches at 7 bases. CDR3 size: 16 residues. V shed 6 bases and J 0 bases; nucleotides not matched to a gene: 5. Germline values: CDR1 KGHSH, CDR2 LQKENI.

The CDR3 nucleotides are TGTGCCAGCAGTCTAATACTTTACCGGGTTGAGACCCAGTACTTC. Translation: CASSLILYRVETQYF. V usage is TRBV27 and J usage is TRBJ2-5; D not certain. With 5 bases removed from V and 5 bases from J, the gap between germline ends came to 18 bases. Germline-derived CDR1 and CDR2 are MNHEY and SMNVEV (reference sequence). The CDR3 has 15 residues.

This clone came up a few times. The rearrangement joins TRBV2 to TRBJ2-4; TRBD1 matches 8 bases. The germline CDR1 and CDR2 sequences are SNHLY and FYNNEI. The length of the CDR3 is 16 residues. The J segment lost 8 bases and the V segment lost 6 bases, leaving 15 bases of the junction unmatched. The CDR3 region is CASRAQGALEGDIQYF. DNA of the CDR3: TGTGCCAGCAGAGCTCAGGGGGCGCTGGAAGGTGACATTCAGTACTTC. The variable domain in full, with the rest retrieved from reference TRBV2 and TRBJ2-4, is EPEVTQTPSHQVTQMGQEVILRCVPISNHLYFYWYRQILGQKVEFLVSFYNNEISEKSEIFDDQFSVERPDGSNFTLKIRSTKLEDSAMYFCASRAQGALEGDIQYFGAGTRLSVL.

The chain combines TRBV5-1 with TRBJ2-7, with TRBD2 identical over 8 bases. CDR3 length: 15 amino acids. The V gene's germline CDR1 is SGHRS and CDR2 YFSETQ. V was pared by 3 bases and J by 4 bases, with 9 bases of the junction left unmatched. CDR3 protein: CASSSGGGGVYEQYF. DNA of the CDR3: TGCGCCAGCAGCTCCGGGGGGGGTGGGGTATACGAGCAGTACTTC.

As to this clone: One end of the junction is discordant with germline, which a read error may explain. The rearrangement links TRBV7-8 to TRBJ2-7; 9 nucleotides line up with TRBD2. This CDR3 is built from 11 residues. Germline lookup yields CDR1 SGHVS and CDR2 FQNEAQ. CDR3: CASSSLAGSTF. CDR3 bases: TGTGCCAGCAGCTCTCTAGCGGGGTCCACCTTC.

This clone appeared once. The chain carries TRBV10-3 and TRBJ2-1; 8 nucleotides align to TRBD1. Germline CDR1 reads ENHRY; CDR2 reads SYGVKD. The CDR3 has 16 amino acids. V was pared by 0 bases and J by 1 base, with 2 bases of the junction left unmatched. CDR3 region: CAISESTGGSYNEQFF. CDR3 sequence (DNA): TGTGCCATCAGTGAGTCCACAGGGGGATCCTACAATGAGCAGTTCTTC.

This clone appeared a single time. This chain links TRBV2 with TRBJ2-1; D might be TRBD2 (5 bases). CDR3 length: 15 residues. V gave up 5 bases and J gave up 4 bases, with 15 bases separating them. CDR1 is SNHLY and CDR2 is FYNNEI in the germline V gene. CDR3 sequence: CASSQGSFRYNEQFF. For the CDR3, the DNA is TGTGCCAGCAGTCAAGGGAGTTTTAGGTACAATGAGCAGTTCTTC. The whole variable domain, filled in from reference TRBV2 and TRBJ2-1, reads EPEVTQTPSHQVTQMGQEVILRCVPISNHLYFYWYRQILGQKVEFLVSFYNNEISEKSEIFDDQFSVERPDGSNFTLKIRSTKLEDSAMYFCASSQGSFRYNEQFFGPGTRLTVL.

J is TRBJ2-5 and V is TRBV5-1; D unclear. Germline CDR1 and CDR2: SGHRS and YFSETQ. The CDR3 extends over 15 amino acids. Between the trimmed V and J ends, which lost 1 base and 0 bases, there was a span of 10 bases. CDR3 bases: TGCGCCAGCAGCTTGCCGGCGGCAAACCAAGAGACCCAGTACTTC. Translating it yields CASSLPAANQETQYF.